Listed below are T cell receptor beta chains from one sample, sequenced in a study of circulating CD8 cells and anti-PD-1 response in melanoma. Each CDR3 protein gets one entry after TCRdb re-called the reads with MiXCR. The repertoire holds around 1,000 distinct CDR3 sequences, with about 5% as singletons. The sequencing here drew on CD8+ T cells from PBMCs, taken at baseline or after one month of anti-PD-1 therapy (not recorded which). The receptors derive from a human donor with melanoma. CDR3s include the opening cysteine and the closing phenylalanine or tryptophan.

CDR3 protein | CDR3 length | V gene
CASSGIGGAYEQYF | 14 | TRBV19